The T cell receptor (beta chain) described here comes from a study of blood T cell repertoires in COVID-19. Study-wide context: The samples span acute and convalescent COVID-19 from the United States, Italy and Spain.

Original processing methods: Amplification of reference gene primers provided the estimated nucleated cell counts. This table comes from immunoSEQ multiplex PCR, and its TCRdb copy is limited to in-frame clones, with some not included. V and J calls and clone size follow that table, whereas D and trimming were derived from the DNA. The sample yields more than 20,000 clones, about 82% seen once. There are 17 residues in the CDR3. Germline CDR1 MRHNA, CDR2 SNTAGT. V gave up 0 bases and J gave up 7 bases; unmatched junction bases: 10. The specimen was peripheral blood. This chain joins TRBV6-4 and TRBJ2-1; 9 positions agree with TRBD2. The TCR was taken from a human donor with active COVID-19. The donor label of this sample is uncertain. For the CDR3, the DNA is TGTGCCAGCAGTGACTCCTATGCGGCTAGCGGGGCTAATGAGCAGTTCTTC. Translating it yields CASSDSYAASGANEQFF.